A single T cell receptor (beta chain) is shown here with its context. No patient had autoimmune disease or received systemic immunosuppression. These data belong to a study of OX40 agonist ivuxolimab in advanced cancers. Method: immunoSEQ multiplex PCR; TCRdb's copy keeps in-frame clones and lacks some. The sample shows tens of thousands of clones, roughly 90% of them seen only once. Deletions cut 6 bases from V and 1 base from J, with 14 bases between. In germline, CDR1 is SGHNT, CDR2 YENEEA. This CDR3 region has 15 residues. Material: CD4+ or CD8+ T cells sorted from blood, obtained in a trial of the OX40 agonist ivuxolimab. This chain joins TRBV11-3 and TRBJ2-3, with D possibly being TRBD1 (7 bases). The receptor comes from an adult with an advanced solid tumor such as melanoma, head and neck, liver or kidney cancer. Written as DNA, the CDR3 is TGTGCCAGCAGACAGGGGCGGGACGGCACAGATACGCAGTATTTT. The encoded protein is CASRQGRDGTDTQYF. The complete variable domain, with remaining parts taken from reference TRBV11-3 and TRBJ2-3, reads EAGVVQSPRYKIIEKKQPVAFWCNPISGHNTLYWYLQNLGQGPELLIRYENEEAVDDSQLPKDRFSAERLKGVDSTLKIQPAELGDSAVYLCASRQGRDGTDTQYFGPGTRLTVL.